Sequencing of this TCR beta chain was carried out in a study of radiotherapy plus CTLA-4 blockade in lung cancer. A remark on this clone: The antigen remains undetermined.

Study-wide findings and caveats: Radiotherapy plus ipilimumab was followed by expansion in blood of tumor-derived TCR clones.

The CDR3 is made up of 13 amino acids. The trim removed 3 bases at V and 3 bases at J, leaving 2 bases unmatched. CDR1 is SGDLS and CDR2 is YYNGEE in the germline V gene. Sequencing used immunoSEQ multiplex PCR; TCRdb keeps in-frame clones, though not all of them. The data show some 46,000 clones, 60% to 80% seen once. The chain carries TRBV9 and TRBJ2-5, with 7 bases identical to TRBD2. Here the sequenced sample was peripheral blood, taken from a patient treated with radiotherapy plus ipilimumab. The receptor was isolated from a human donor with non-small cell lung cancer whose response to radiotherapy plus ipilimumab could not be evaluated. CDR3 protein: CASSGGTKETQYF. DNA of the CDR3: TGTGCCAGCAGCGGAGGGACTAAAGAGACCCAGTACTTC.